The 4 T cell receptor beta chains below come from one sample, sequenced in a study of blood T cell repertoires in COVID-19. Sequencing was performed with immunoSEQ multiplex PCR; in TCRdb, only in-frame clones are kept and a portion is missing. In the table there are fewer than 300,000 clones, about four fifths of which are singletons. Material: peripheral blood. The receptors stem from a woman aged 55-70 years with active or convalescent COVID-19.

This sequence joins TRBV5-1 and TRBJ1-2; no clear D. CDR3 length: 14 amino acids. The germline CDR1 and CDR2 sequences are SGHRS and YFSETQ. V lost 1 base to trimming and J lost 4 bases, with 11 bases between them. CDR3 residues: CASSLSLGVYGYTF. CDR3 DNA sequence: TGCGCCAGCAGCTTGAGTCTGGGAGTCTATGGCTACACCTTC.

The chain uses TRBV7-2 and TRBJ1-1, with 7 bases fitting TRBD1. The V gene end was trimmed by 5 bases and the J gene end by 4 bases; junction bases not matched to a gene: 22. The CDR3 totals 19 residues. Germline V gene data show CDR1 as SGHTA and CDR2 as FQGNSA. This CDR3 reads CASSPFRGSAFTRPTEAFF. The DNA for the CDR3 is TGTGCCAGCAGCCCCTTCAGGGGGTCAGCATTCACACGACCCACTGAAGCTTTCTTT.

The chain carries TRBV5-1 and TRBJ1-5; the match to TRBD1 covers 8 bases. The CDR3 runs 17 residues. The germline V gene has CDR1 SGHRS and CDR2 YFSETQ. V was pared by 0 bases and J by 2 bases, with 7 bases of the junction left unmatched. The CDR3 region is CASSLGPLDRGNQPQHF. The CDR3 bases are TGCGCCAGCAGCTTGGGGCCCTTGGACAGGGGCAATCAGCCCCAGCATTTT.

The chain joins TRBV2 to TRBJ2-3; perhaps TRBD2 as D (5 bases). Trimming left V 6 bases short and J 9 bases short, with 13 bases between. From germline, CDR1 is SNHLY and CDR2 FYNNEI. The CDR3 consists of 12 residues. CDR3 sequence: CASSLGLGTQYF. The CDR3, as DNA: TGTGCCAGCAGCCTAGGACTGGGCACGCAGTATTTT.